A single sample is the source of the 15 T cell receptor beta chains below, sequenced in a study of T cell responses to AZD1222 COVID-19 vaccine. Sequencing was performed with immunoSEQ multiplex PCR; in TCRdb, only in-frame clones are kept and a portion is missing. The data contain 90,000 to 150,000 clones, about 89% of them seen just once; the ten biggest clones take up over 5%. Material: peripheral blood, obtained on day 0 of AZD1222 vaccination. Receptor source: an adult in good health.

The sample holds a few counts of this clone. The chain combines TRBV24-1 with TRBJ1-5, with D hard to call. The CDR3 consists of 13 residues. With 4 bases removed from V and 3 bases from J, the gap between germline ends came to 6 bases. The germline V gene has CDR1 KGHDR and CDR2 SFDVKD. The CDR3 nucleotides are TGTGCCACCAGTGACAGTCCCAATCAGCCCCAGCATTTT. Its translation is CATSDSPNQPQHF.

The chain uses TRBV3-1 (or the pseudogene TRBV3-2) and TRBJ1-1; no firm D call. The CDR3 runs to 12 residues. The germline gives CDR1 LGHDT, CDR2 YNNKEL (reference sequence). Deletions cut 5 bases from V and 6 bases from J, with 10 bases between. In DNA, the CDR3 is TGTGCCAGCAGCAGGCCCCCTGCTGAAGCTTTCTTT. It encodes CASSRPPAEAFF.

The rearrangement links TRBV3-1 (or the pseudogene TRBV3-2) to TRBJ2-3, with 8 bases identical to TRBD2. Losses at the gene ends were 2 bases for V and 3 bases for J; bases not matched to a gene: 7. This CDR3 has 16 amino acids. Germline loops: CDR1 LGHDT, CDR2 YNNKEL (reference sequence). CDR3 coding DNA: TGTGCCAGCAGCCAAAAAATGGCGGGAGGTACAGATACGCAGTATTTT. Translated: CASSQKMAGGTDTQYF.

The table lists this clone with a count of one. The chain joins TRBV18 to TRBJ2-5; 7 nucleotides agree with TRBD1. Germline V gene lookup returns CDR1 KGHSH and CDR2 LQKENI. The V segment lost 6 bases and the J segment 5 bases; nucleotides outside the gene matches: 12. CDR3 length: 15 residues. CDR3 DNA sequence: TGTGCCAGCTCCGCTAAGACAGGGAGTGTGGAGACCCAGTACTTC. This translates into CASSAKTGSVETQYF.

The gene calls are TRBV19 and TRBJ2-4; a weak D match, TRBD1 (5 bases). CDR1 and CDR2 (germline): LNHDA, SQIVND (reference sequence). CDR3 length: 17 residues. V lost 4 bases to trimming and J lost 0 bases, with 16 bases between them. The CDR3 DNA sequence: TGTGCCAGTAGTAAGGGGTCCCTCACTCTAGCCAAAAACATTCAGTACTTC. Its translation is CASSKGSLTLAKNIQYF. Using reference TRBV19 and TRBJ2-4 for the parts outside the CDR3, the full variable domain is DGGITQSPKYLFRKEGQNVTLSCEQNLNHDAMYWYRQDPGQGLRLIYYSQIVNDFQKGDIAEGYSVSREKKESFPLTVTSAQKNPTAFYLCASSKGSLTLAKNIQYFGAGTRLSVL.

The V and J genes are TRBV5-6 and TRBJ2-5, with 7 bases lining up with TRBD1. CDR3 length: 13 residues. With V trimmed by 4 bases and J by 9 bases, 9 bases remained unmatched. Germline CDR1 reads SGHDT; CDR2 reads YYEEEE. The CDR3 region has the DNA TGTGCCAGCAGCCCGACAGGGCGGTGGGCCCAGTACTTC. Protein sequence: CASSPTGRWAQYF.

The chain employs TRBV19 and TRBJ2-2; unclear D gene. CDR1 LNHDA and CDR2 SQIVND come from the germline V gene (reference sequence). This CDR3 spans 16 amino acids. Trimming pared 9 bases from V and 8 bases from J, leaving 25 bases between. The CDR3 loop reads CASTGSLGRDSGELFF. The CDR3 nucleotides are TGTGCCAGCACCGGTTCTCTGGGTCGAGACTCAGGGGAGCTGTTTTTT. The whole variable domain, filled in from reference TRBV19 and TRBJ2-2, reads DGGITQSPKYLFRKEGQNVTLSCEQNLNHDAMYWYRQDPGQGLRLIYYSQIVNDFQKGDIAEGYSVSREKKESFPLTVTSAQKNPTAFYLCASTGSLGRDSGELFFGEGSRLTVL.

The chain recombines TRBV3-1 (or the pseudogene TRBV3-2) with TRBJ1-3; no firm D call. Trimming took off 2 bases at V and 0 bases at J, with 11 bases between the two ends. The CDR3 has 16 amino acids. The germline V gene encodes CDR1 LGHDT and CDR2 YNNKEL (reference sequence). The CDR3 DNA reads as TGTGCCAGCAGCCAATGGGCCCGCGACTCTGGAAACACCATATATTTT. This gives the protein CASSQWARDSGNTIYF.

V gene TRBV30 combines with J gene TRBJ1-1, with D tentatively TRBD1 (6 bases). The CDR3 has 13 residues. The V end lost 4 bases, the J end lost 5 bases, and 14 bases lay between the germline ends. Germline CDR1 GTSNPN, CDR2 SVGIG (reference sequence). CDR3 sequence: CAWTGEVDTEAFF. In DNA, the CDR3 is TGTGCCTGGACAGGGGAAGTTGATACTGAAGCTTTCTTT. Full variable domain (remainder filled in from reference TRBV30 and TRBJ1-1): SQTIHQWPATLVQPVGSPLSLECTVEGTSNPNLYWYRQAAGRGLQLLFYSVGIGQISSEVPQNLSASRPQDRQFILSSKKLLLSDSGFYLCAWTGEVDTEAFFGQGTRLTVV.

DNA for the CDR3: TGTGCCAGCAGTCGGGTAGGGAACAATCAGCCCCAGCATTTT. This translates into CASSRVGNNQPQHF. This sequence joins TRBV27 and TRBJ1-5; D is unclear. Germline V CDR1 and CDR2: MNHEY, SMNVEV (reference sequence). Trimming shortened V by 5 bases and J by 3 bases, and 11 bases separated the two germline ends. This CDR3 comprises 14 residues.

This chain connects TRBV14 to TRBJ1-3, with D perhaps matching TRBD1 (5 bases). Germline V lookup: CDR1 SGHDN, CDR2 FVKESK. The V end lost 4 bases, the J end lost 3 bases, and 13 bases lay between the germline ends. The CDR3 spans 15 residues. CDR3 sequence: CASSPQGLDGNTIYF. The CDR3 DNA is TGTGCCAGCAGCCCGCAGGGTTTGGATGGAAACACCATATATTTT.

The DNA of the CDR3 is TGTGCCAGCAGCTTATCGCCAGGGAGCACTGAAGCTTTCTTT. Protein sequence: CASSLSPGSTEAFF. J is TRBJ1-1 and V is TRBV5-6, with D possibly TRBD1 on 5 matching bases. Between the trimmed V and J ends, which lost 2 bases and 4 bases, there was a span of 12 bases. Germline V gene sequence: CDR1 SGHDT, CDR2 YYEEEE. This CDR3 comprises 14 residues.

V gene TRBV7-9 combines with J gene TRBJ2-2; 9 positions agree with TRBD2. Germline V lookup: CDR1 SEHNR, CDR2 FQNEAQ (reference sequence). The CDR3 totals 17 residues. Unmatched junction bases numbered 11, after V lost 4 bases and J lost 5 bases. CDR3 region: CASSSRPGAGGTGELFF. DNA for the CDR3: TGTGCCAGCAGCTCTCGCCCGGGAGCGGGGGGTACCGGGGAGCTGTTTTTT.

The CDR3 loop is CASSAGVSRGYTF. The CDR3 DNA reads TGTGCCAGCAGCGCTGGTGTGAGCAGGGGCTACACCTTC. The chain uses TRBV9 and TRBJ1-2; D is uncertain. Per the germline V gene, CDR1 is SGDLS and CDR2 is YYNGEE. The CDR3 has 13 amino acids. V was pared by 3 bases and J by 8 bases, with 14 bases between.

The rearrangement links TRBV28 to TRBJ1-2; D may be TRBD1 (5 bases). This CDR3 comprises 11 residues. The V end was cut by 8 bases, the J end by 5 bases, with 9 bases between. CDR1 and CDR2 from the germline V gene are MDHEN and SYDVKM. CDR3 nucleotide sequence: TGTGCCAGCGGGGCCTCATATGGCTACACCTTC. Its translation: CASGASYGYTF.